The 26 T cell receptor beta chains below all came from one sample that was sequenced in a study of OX40 agonist ivuxolimab in advanced cancers. Only in-frame clones appear in the TCRdb table, and some are missing; sequencing was by immunoSEQ multiplex PCR. Of nearly 80,000 clones listed, roughly 86% are singletons. The starting material was CD4+ or CD8+ T cells sorted from blood, obtained in a trial of the OX40 agonist ivuxolimab. The receptors originated from an adult with an advanced solid tumor such as melanoma, head and neck, liver or kidney cancer.

Written as DNA, the CDR3 is TGCGCCAGCAGCGCCGGAGGGGGAATCACTGAAGCTTTCTTT. Amino acid sequence: CASSAGGGITEAFF. This chain joins TRBV5-1 and TRBJ1-1; D might be TRBD1 (6 bases). The CDR3 extends over 14 amino acids. Per germline, CDR1 SGHRS and CDR2 YFSETQ. V was cut by 4 bases and J by 4 bases, with 14 bases left in between. The variable domain in full, completed from reference TRBV5-1 and TRBJ1-1, reads KAGVTQTPRYLIKTRGQQVTLSCSPISGHRSVSWYQQTPGQGLQFLFEYFSETQRNKGNFPGRFSGRQFSNSRSEMNVSTLELGDSALYLCASSAGGGITEAFFGQGTRLTVV.

The rearrangement uses TRBV7-8 and TRBJ2-7; unclear D gene. Germline CDR1 is SGHVS and CDR2 is FQNEAQ. V was shortened by 1 base and J by 6 bases, with 7 bases between the two germline ends. The CDR3 has 12 amino acids. CDR3 sequence (DNA): TGTGCCAGCAGCTTAGATTTCTCCGAGCAGTACTTC. Residues: CASSLDFSEQYF.

Here the CDR3 DNA reads TGTGCCAGCAGCAATTCCTCCCACCGATTTGACAGGCCCACAGATACGCAGTATTTT. This sequence encodes CASSNSSHRFDRPTDTQYF. This rearrangement joins TRBV21-1 to TRBJ2-3; TRBD1 was called by the table and not checked on the DNA. TRBV21-1 is flagged as a pseudogene. This CDR3 is built from 19 residues.

The chain has TRBV7-2 and TRBJ2-7; 10 positions match TRBD2. This CDR3 spans 14 amino acids. Trimming took 4 bases from V and 9 from J; bases not matched to a gene: 9. In germline, CDR1 is SGHTA, CDR2 FQGNSA. CDR3 in DNA: TGTGCCAGCAGCTACAGCGGGGGGGCCGAGAGGCAGTACTTC. This gives the protein CASSYSGGAERQYF.

The chain links TRBV5-6 to TRBJ1-1; unclear D gene. The CDR3 has 13 amino acids. Germline loops: CDR1 SGHDT, CDR2 YYEEEE. Trimming removed 4 bases from V and 6 bases from J, with 13 bases in between. CDR3 coding DNA: TGTGCCAGCAGCAACCCCTCGTATTCTGAAGCTTTCTTT. Translating gives CASSNPSYSEAFF.

With respect to this clone: This CDR3 is also generated by other DNA sequences in the sample. The V gene is TRBV5-1, the J gene TRBJ2-7, with 9 bases lining up with TRBD2. CDR1 and CDR2 from the germline V gene are SGHRS and YFSETQ. The ends lost 0 bases at V and 7 bases at J; junction bases unmatched: 5. The CDR3 has 14 amino acids. This CDR3 is CASSLGGRADEQYF. For the CDR3, the DNA is TGCGCCAGCAGCTTGGGCGGGAGGGCCGATGAGCAGTACTTC.

The chain is built from TRBV9 and TRBJ2-3; no clear D. The CDR3 totals 14 residues. V lost 0 bases and J 2 bases, leaving 7 bases between the germline ends. The germline V gene encodes CDR1 SGDLS and CDR2 YYNGEE. CDR3 nucleotides: TGTGCCAGCAGCGTAGAACACATCACAGATACGCAGTATTTT. This translates into CASSVEHITDTQYF.

J is TRBJ2-5 and V is TRBV28; 12 bases map to TRBD2. CDR1 is MDHEN and CDR2 is SYDVKM in the germline V gene. CDR3 length: 21 amino acids. V trimming: 6 bases; J trimming: 1 base; junction bases outside the gene matches: 21. This chain's CDR3 is CASSQPSSGRASYSIQETQYF. CDR3 bases: TGTGCCAGCAGCCAACCCTCTAGCGGGAGGGCTTCTTACTCAATCCAAGAGACCCAGTACTTC.

The V call is TRBV5-6, the J call TRBJ2-6; D is undetermined. Germline-derived CDR1 and CDR2 are SGHDT and YYEEEE. The ends were cut back, 0 bases at V and 2 bases at J, with 0 bases in the middle. The CDR3 length is 13 residues. The DNA of the CDR3 is TGTGCCAGCAGCTTGGCTGGGGCCAACGTCCTGACTTTC. Protein: CASSLAGANVLTF.

The CDR3 region is CASSPNNLGYNYGYTF. The CDR3 DNA reads as TGTGCCAGCAGCCCTAATAACCTCGGCTATAACTATGGCTACACCTTC. The J gene is TRBJ1-2, the V gene TRBV5-8; D not certain. CDR1 is SGHTS and CDR2 is YDEGEE in the germline V gene. Trimming removed 4 bases at V and 1 base at J, with 17 bases between. The length of the CDR3 is 16 residues. The whole variable domain, remainder taken from reference TRBV5-8 and TRBJ1-2, is EAGVTQSPTHLIKTRGQQATLRCSPISGHTSVYWYQQALGLGLQFLLWYDEGEERNRGNFPPRFSGRQFPNYSSELNVNALELEDSALYLCASSPNNLGYNYGYTFGSGTRLTVV.

This clone was observed a handful of times. The rearrangement links TRBV6-5 to TRBJ2-1; D gene ambiguous. This CDR3 comprises 12 residues. V gave up 6 bases and J gave up 5 bases, with 8 bases separating them. Per germline, CDR1 MNHEY and CDR2 SVGAGI. The CDR3 protein is CASRSQHNEQFF. The CDR3 region has the DNA TGTGCCAGCAGGTCTCAACACAATGAGCAGTTCTTC.

V gene TRBV5-1 combines with J gene TRBJ2-3, with a possible D match to TRBD2 (5 bases). CDR1 and CDR2 from the germline V gene are SGHRS and YFSETQ. The CDR3 runs to 15 residues. Trimming took 0 bases from V and 6 from J, leaving 14 bases between them. The CDR3 DNA follows: TGCGCCAGCAGCTTGGGGCGGGCTGGTTTCGATACGCAGTATTTT. Amino acid sequence: CASSLGRAGFDTQYF.

The chain carries TRBV4-3 and TRBJ2-5, with D unclear. The germline V gene encodes CDR1 LGHNA and CDR2 YSLEER. Trimming left V 1 base short and J 0 bases short, with 9 bases between. This CDR3 spans 15 amino acids. CDR3 bases: TGCGCCAGCAGCCAAGGGGTGGGTTACCAAGAGACCCAGTACTTC. Translated, it gives CASSQGVGYQETQYF.

The chain couples TRBV9 to TRBJ2-3; the D is unclear. The CDR3 is made up of 13 amino acids. The ends were cut back, 0 bases at V and 5 bases at J, with 7 bases in the middle. Germline lookup yields CDR1 SGDLS and CDR2 YYNGEE. The CDR3 DNA follows: TGTGCCAGCAGCGTAGGGTCCAAAGATACGCAGTATTTT. It yields the protein CASSVGSKDTQYF.

The gene calls are TRBV19 and TRBJ1-5, with 7 bases identical to TRBD1. With 5 bases clipped from V and 1 base from J, the junction kept 5 bases outside the gene matches. From germline, CDR1 is LNHDA and CDR2 SQIVND (reference sequence). The CDR3 has 15 amino acids. The CDR3 DNA sequence: TGTGCCAGTAGTCCGACAGGGAAAAGCAATCAGCCCCAGCATTTT. This sequence encodes CASSPTGKSNQPQHF.

The V gene is TRBV7-2, the J gene TRBJ2-3; 9 positions agree with TRBD1. The J segment lost 5 bases and the V segment lost 1 base, leaving 1 base of the junction unmatched. Germline assignment: CDR1 SGHTA and CDR2 FQGNSA. The length of the CDR3 is 14 residues. CDR3: CASSLGTGVDTQYF. DNA of the CDR3: TGTGCCAGCAGCTTAGGGACAGGGGTAGATACGCAGTATTTT.

This clone was seen more than once but under ten times. V usage is TRBV18 and J usage is TRBJ1-1, with D hard to call. Germline loops: CDR1 KGHSH, CDR2 LQKENI. V shed 3 bases and J shed 7 bases, with 12 bases lying between them. The CDR3 is 13 amino acids. CDR3 coding DNA: TGTGCCAGCTCACCTTCGGTGTACGATGAAGCTTTCTTT. As protein: CASSPSVYDEAFF.

The chain recombines TRBV28 with TRBJ1-1, with 7 bases lining up with TRBD1. This CDR3 region has 14 residues. CDR1 and CDR2 from the germline V gene are MDHEN and SYDVKM. V lost 5 bases, J lost 6 bases, and 9 bases stayed unmatched. The CDR3 DNA follows: TGTGCCAGCAGTCTGAAACGACAGGGTTCTGAAGCTTTCTTT. This encodes CASSLKRQGSEAFF.

The CDR3 nucleotides are TGTGCCAGCTCAACATCCACACCCGGCGGGAGGGCAGGTGGGGCCTACGAGCAGTACTTC. Amino acids: CASSTSTPGGRAGGAYEQYF. This chain uses TRBV18 with TRBJ2-7, with TRBD2 identical over 9 bases. Germline V gene lookup returns CDR1 KGHSH and CDR2 LQKENI. The CDR3 has 20 amino acids. V lost 5 bases, J lost 2 bases, and 22 bases stayed unmatched.

The chain employs TRBV30 and TRBJ1-2; 7 bases align to TRBD1. The CDR3 contains 12 residues. Germline V gene lookup returns CDR1 GTSNPN and CDR2 SVGIG (reference sequence). Germline trimming cut 8 bases from V and 6 bases from J; bases unmatched to any gene: 9. The CDR3 protein is CARVGGRDGYTF. The CDR3 nucleotides are TGTGCCCGGGTAGGGGGCAGGGATGGCTACACCTTC.

The chain uses TRBV30 and TRBJ1-5; D ambiguous. This CDR3 has 14 residues. In germline, CDR1 is GTSNPN, CDR2 SVGIG (reference sequence). V lost 1 base, J lost 4 bases, and 11 bases lay in between. The CDR3, as DNA: TGTGCCTGGAGTGGACCGGGTGGGAATCAGCCCCAGCATTTT. Translation: CAWSGPGGNQPQHF.

The CDR3 sequence is CASSFSGALGYGYTF. The CDR3 DNA sequence: TGTGCCAGCAGCTTTTCGGGGGCCTTAGGCTATGGCTACACCTTC. The V gene is TRBV7-8, the J gene TRBJ1-2; possibly TRBD1 for D (6 bases). Germline assignment: CDR1 SGHVS and CDR2 FQNEAQ. This CDR3 is 15 amino acids long. V was clipped by 3 bases and J by 4 bases, with 15 bases between them.

The CDR3 sequence is CASTDGGTNEKLFF. For the CDR3, the DNA is TGCGCCAGCACAGATGGGGGAACGAATGAAAAACTGTTTTTT. This chain joins TRBV5-1 and TRBJ1-4; possible D gene TRBD1, 5 bases. The germline V and J ends were trimmed by 6 bases and 5 bases, with 14 bases remaining between them. This CDR3 is 14 amino acids long. Germline V gives CDR1 SGHRS, CDR2 YFSETQ.

J is TRBJ2-3 and V is TRBV7-9; D might be TRBD2 (5 bases). The germline V and J ends were trimmed by 5 bases and 0 bases, with 12 bases remaining between them. Germline V lookup: CDR1 SEHNR, CDR2 FQNEAQ (reference sequence). CDR3 size: 15 residues. The CDR3 nucleotides are TGTGCCAGCAGCGACTACCGCCATAGCACAGATACGCAGTATTTT. This encodes CASSDYRHSTDTQYF.

In this sample, this clone turned up a few times. V gene TRBV7-9 combines with J gene TRBJ2-1; 15 bases agree with TRBD2. CDR3 length: 18 residues. V trimming: 3 bases; J trimming: 2 bases; junction bases outside the gene matches: 5. Germline assignment: CDR1 SEHNR and CDR2 FQNEAQ (reference sequence). CDR3: CASSFGLAGGPPYNEQFF. In DNA form, the CDR3 reads TGTGCCAGCAGCTTCGGACTAGCGGGAGGGCCTCCCTACAATGAGCAGTTCTTC.

The chain employs TRBV30 and TRBJ1-5; TRBD1 is a possible D gene (6 bases). Germline lookup yields CDR1 GTSNPN and CDR2 SVGIG (reference sequence). V was shortened by 1 base and J by 8 bases, with 15 bases between the two germline ends. CDR3 length: 14 amino acids. The CDR3 is CAWSADRPSEPQHF. CDR3 DNA: TGTGCCTGGAGTGCTGACAGGCCTAGTGAGCCCCAGCATTTT.